This T cell receptor (beta chain) was sequenced in a study of liver allograft versus peripheral blood T cells. Study background: T cell receptor repertoires in transplanted livers were compared with those in recipients' peripheral blood.

TCRdb analysed the reads with MiXCR anew, one entry per CDR3 protein. There are about 9,600 distinct CDR3 sequences in the sample; about 15% occur only once, and 2.5% to 3.5% lies in the top ten. The CDR3 sequence is 15 residues long. Germline V CDR1 and CDR2: LNHDA, SQIVND (reference sequence). V gave up 3 bases and J gave up 6 bases; unmatched junction bases: 6. This clonotype is termed medium-sized. Antigen specificity is unknown. Study results and limitations: Liver allografts reportedly held T cell receptor repertoires unlike those in peripheral blood.

The clonotype originates from a human patient who had a liver transplant. A subset of T cells may come from the graft donor. The chain couples TRBV19 to TRBJ2-7, with 12 bases aligning to TRBD2. The CDR3 sequence: CASSIRSTSGGEQYF. DNA of the CDR3: TGTGCCAGTAGTATTCGGTCGACTAGCGGGGGCGAGCAGTACTTC.